The 6 T cell receptor beta chains given below trace back to one sample, sequenced in a study of blood T cell repertoires in COVID-19. Profiled with immunoSEQ multiplex PCR; TCRdb holds only in-frame clones, not every one. Of 220,000 or so clones listed, roughly 89% are singletons. Sequencing input: PBMCs or T cells enriched from blood (not recorded which). These receptors were collected from a woman aged 40 to 50 who had recovered from COVID-19.

This chain joins TRBV6-5 and TRBJ2-3; D gene unclear. The CDR3 is 14 residues long. V gave up 3 bases and J gave up 2 bases, with 9 bases separating them. Germline V CDR1 and CDR2: MNHEY, SVGAGI. Written as DNA, the CDR3 is TGTGCCAGCAGTTATGGCGGTTACACAGATACGCAGTATTTT. It encodes CASSYGGYTDTQYF.

This clone turned up a few times. The rearrangement joins TRBV28 to TRBJ1-5; D perhaps matches TRBD1 (6 bases). The CDR3 runs to 14 residues. In germline, CDR1 is MDHEN, CDR2 SYDVKM. The V end lost 11 bases, the J end lost 2 bases, and 16 bases lay between the germline ends. The CDR3 DNA reads as TGTGCCTCCAACGGGGGGGCCGGCAATCAGCCCCAGCATTTT. Amino acids: CASNGGAGNQPQHF.

This chain links TRBV25-1 with TRBJ1-5; no clear D gene. The ends were cut back, 11 bases at V and 1 base at J, with 12 bases in the middle. This CDR3 is built from 13 residues. Per germline, CDR1 MGHDK and CDR2 SYGVNS. CDR3 amino acids: CAAGRKSNQPQHF. Written as DNA, the CDR3 is TGTGCCGCAGGTAGGAAGAGCAATCAGCCCCAGCATTTT.

This chain links TRBV29-1 with TRBJ2-3; 8 bases fit TRBD2. Germline CDR1 reads SQVTM; CDR2 reads ANQGSEA. Losses at the gene ends were 7 bases for V and 6 bases for J; bases not matched to a gene: 15. This CDR3 is 15 amino acids long. The CDR3 nucleotides read TGCAGCGCCCTCCGGGGGGGTCAGGGGTTGGATACGCAGTATTTT. Protein product: CSALRGGQGLDTQYF.

The V gene is TRBV28, the J gene TRBJ1-3, with D perhaps TRBD1 (5 bases). V lost 4 bases and J lost 1, with 11 bases in between. The CDR3 contains 15 residues. From germline, CDR1 is MDHEN and CDR2 SYDVKM. The CDR3 region has the DNA TGTGCCAGCAGTTCCACAGGCTTTTCTGGAAACACCATATATTTT. Protein sequence: CASSSTGFSGNTIYF.

V usage is TRBV7-3 and J usage is TRBJ2-1, with D possibly matching TRBD2 (5 bases). V was pared by 3 bases and J by 0 bases, with 6 bases between. Germline V gives CDR1 SGHTA, CDR2 FQGTGA. CDR3 size: 14 residues. This chain's CDR3 is CASSLAGSYNEQFF. In DNA form, the CDR3 reads TGTGCCAGCAGCTTGGCGGGCTCCTACAATGAGCAGTTCTTC.